The rows below give T cell receptor beta chains drawn from one sample of a study of T cell repertoires in cytomegalovirus infection. These TCRs are of unknown antigen specificity. One entry per CDR3 protein, called by TCRdb with MiXCR from the reads. Of some 800,000 distinct CDR3 sequences detected, about 27% appear once; the ten largest clones hold roughly 13%. This specimen consisted of cultured CD8+ T cells from PBMCs, obtained from culture after CMV antigen stimulation. Source of these receptors: a human donor in good health (CMV status not recorded). Some clones in this sample may be carry-over from other donors' samples. Both conserved end residues are part of each CDR3. Each record gives: V gene, D gene, CDR3 length, J gene, clone size, CDR3 DNA, CDR3 protein. The D gene is left open where the match is weak. Size values are once, few and many counts, or a class for expanded clones, and some rows have none.

V: TRBV7-9; D: TRBD1; length: 14; J: TRBJ1-4; size: few; DNA: TGTGCCAGCAGCTCGAGACAGGGAGGGGAAAAACTGTTTTTT; CDR3: CASSSRQGGEKLFF
V: TRBV7-9; D: -; length: 15; J: TRBJ1-1; size: -; DNA: TGTGCCAGCAGTCTTCCAGGGGCCCTGAACACTGAAGCTTTCTTT; CDR3: CASSLPGALNTEAFF
V: TRBV7-9; D: TRBD1; length: 13; J: TRBJ1-1; size: -; DNA: TGTGCCAGCAGTCCTAGGGGGCACCCTGAAGCTTTCTTT; CDR3: CASSPRGHPEAFF
V: TRBV4-3; D: -; length: 14; J: TRBJ2-3; size: -; DNA: TGCGCCAGCAGCCAAGGCGGTAGCTCAGATACGCAGTATTTT; CDR3: CASSQGGSSDTQYF
V: TRBV27; D: -; length: 17; J: TRBJ2-3; size: -; DNA: TGTGCCAGCAGTCCCAACCCAACAGGGTGGTTTGCGGATACGCAGTATTTT; CDR3: CASSPNPTGWFADTQYF
V: TRBV2; D: -; length: 12; J: TRBJ2-1; size: -; DNA: TGTGCCAGAAGGGGGGGGGACAATGAGCAGTTCTTC; CDR3: CARRGGDNEQFF
V: TRBV5-5; D: -; length: 13; J: TRBJ1-1; size: few; DNA: TGTGCCAGCCTTCGGGACATGAACACTGAAGCTTTCTTT; CDR3: CASLRDMNTEAFF
V: TRBV28; D: -; length: 16; J: TRBJ2-2; size: -; DNA: TGTGCCAGCAGTTTATTAGGGGGGGCACGCACCGGGGAGCTGTTTTTT; CDR3: CASSLLGGARTGELFF
V: TRBV24-1; D: TRBD1; length: 15; J: TRBJ2-2; size: -; DNA: TGTGCCACCGCAATGCGACAGGGGCGTCCGGGGGAGCTGTTTTTT; CDR3: CATAMRQGRPGELFF
V: TRBV6-6; D: -; length: 14; J: TRBJ1-2; size: few; DNA: TGTGCCAGCGGGACATCACAGGGAGTCTATGGCTACACCTTC; CDR3: CASGTSQGVYGYTF
V: TRBV7-2; D: TRBD1; length: 15; J: TRBJ1-5; size: many; DNA: TGTGCCAGCAGCTTAGGGAACAGGGGGCGACAGCCCCAGCATTTT; CDR3: CASSLGNRGRQPQHF
V: TRBV2; D: -; length: 17; J: TRBJ2-7; size: few; DNA: TGTGCCAGCAGGGAGGACGGGGGCAGCGCGATCTCCTACGAGCAGTACTTC; CDR3: CASREDGGSAISYEQYF
V: TRBV6-1; D: TRBD2; length: 16; J: TRBJ2-5; size: -; DNA: TGTGCCAGCAGTGAGCGGCTAGCGGTATACCAAGAGACCCAGTACTTC; CDR3: CASSERLAVYQETQYF
V: TRBV25-1; D: TRBD1; length: 12; J: TRBJ1-1; size: -; DNA: TGTGCCAGCAGAGACAGGGGGATTGAAGCTTTCTTT; CDR3: CASRDRGIEAFF
V: TRBV19; D: -; length: 11; J: TRBJ1-1; size: few; DNA: TGTGCCAGCTTTGATTACACTGAAGCTTTCTTT; CDR3: CASFDYTEAFF
V: TRBV7-9; D: -; length: 13; J: TRBJ1-3; size: many; DNA: TGTGCCAGCAGCACTCAGGCTGGAAACACCATATATTTT; CDR3: CASSTQAGNTIYF
V: TRBV6-5; D: -; length: 14; J: TRBJ2-7; size: -; DNA: TGTGCCAGCAGTTACTACCGGGCCTCCTACGAGCAGTACTTC; CDR3: CASSYYRASYEQYF
V: TRBV25-1; D: TRBD1; length: 15; J: TRBJ2-1; size: -; DNA: TGTGCCAGCAGTGACCCGACAGGGGGTCGCAATGAGCAGTTCTTC; CDR3: CASSDPTGGRNEQFF
V: TRBV23-1; D: -; length: 15; J: TRBJ2-6; size: -; DNA: TGCGCCAGCTCCCCCTCAGGAACTGGGGCCAACGTCCTGACTTTC; CDR3: CASSPSGTGANVLTF
V: TRBV9; D: TRBD1; length: 17; J: TRBJ1-5; size: -; DNA: TGTGCCAGCAGCGCCGATACAGGGGCTGGGGGACATCAGCCCCAGCATTTT; CDR3: CASSADTGAGGHQPQHF
V: TRBV5-1; D: TRBD1; length: 17; J: TRBJ1-4; size: -; DNA: TGCGCCAGCAGCCCCGGGACAGGGAAGGCAACTAATGAAAAACTGTTTTTT; CDR3: CASSPGTGKATNEKLFF
V: TRBV28; D: TRBD1; length: 15; J: TRBJ1-5; size: many; DNA: TGTGCCAGCAGCCCGGACAGGGACGACAATCAGCCCCAGCATTTT; CDR3: CASSPDRDDNQPQHF
V: TRBV5-6; D: TRBD1; length: 17; J: TRBJ2-5; size: -; DNA: TGTGCCAGCAGCTGGGGACAGGGACGAGGCCACTGGGAGACCCAGTACTTC; CDR3: CASSWGQGRGHWETQYF
V: TRBV7-9; D: -; length: 16; J: TRBJ2-5; size: few; DNA: TGTGCCAGCAGCTCCGCCTGGGACCCTTTGGGGGAGACCCAGTACTTC; CDR3: CASSSAWDPLGETQYF
V: TRBV7-6; D: TRBD1; length: 14; J: TRBJ2-1; size: many; DNA: TGTGCCAGCAGCGCCCTGACAGGGGACAATGAGCAGTTCTTC; CDR3: CASSALTGDNEQFF
V: TRBV5-1; D: -; length: 12; J: TRBJ2-7; size: many; DNA: TGCGCCAGCAGCTTCGACAGCTACGAGCAGTACTTC; CDR3: CASSFDSYEQYF
V: TRBV5-8; D: -; length: 15; J: TRBJ2-3; size: few; DNA: TGTGCCAGCAGCTTGGAGGGCAGGTACACAGATACGCAGTATTTT; CDR3: CASSLEGRYTDTQYF
V: TRBV6-5; D: -; length: 16; J: TRBJ1-6; size: -; DNA: TGTGCCAGCAGCCTATGGGTAGGGGGTCCCAATTCACCCCTCCACTTT; CDR3: CASSLWVGGPNSPLHF
V: TRBV6-8; D: TRBD1; length: 17; J: TRBJ2-1; size: once; DNA: TGTGTCAGCAGTTCGGTCATTCCGGGACAGGCCTACAATGAGCAGTTCTTC; CDR3: CVSSSVIPGQAYNEQFF
V: TRBV6-1; D: -; length: 13; J: TRBJ1-2; size: -; DNA: TGTGCCACCAGTGAAAAAGACAGCTATGGCTACACCTTC; CDR3: CATSEKDSYGYTF
V: TRBV27; D: -; length: 15; J: TRBJ1-2; size: -; DNA: TGTACCAGCAGTAACCCGCCAGTCCCAACGGGGGGCTACACCTTC; CDR3: CTSSNPPVPTGGYTF
V: TRBV12-3/TRBV12-4; D: TRBD1; length: 15; J: TRBJ1-4; size: -; DNA: TGTGCCAGCAATCCTCAGGGACAGGGCCATGAAAAACTGTTTTTT; CDR3: CASNPQGQGHEKLFF
V: TRBV10-3; D: TRBD1; length: 18; J: TRBJ2-5; size: -; DNA: TGTGCCATCAGTGAGTCTAGGGGAAGGACAGGGGGATACCCGGAGAAGTACTTC; CDR3: CAISESRGRTGGYPEKYF
V: TRBV7-2; D: TRBD1; length: 13; J: TRBJ1-2; size: many; DNA: TGTGCCAGCACCGCTAGGTGGGACAGGAGCTACACCTTC; CDR3: CASTARWDRSYTF
V: TRBV7-6; D: -; length: 17; J: TRBJ1-1; size: -; DNA: TGTGCCAGCAGCCCCGGACATGGGGAACGCATGAACACTGAAGCTTTCTTT; CDR3: CASSPGHGERMNTEAFF
V: TRBV11-2; D: -; length: 15; J: TRBJ1-1; size: few; DNA: TGTGCCAGCAGAAACCGACAGGCTGGGAACACTGAAGCTTTCTTT; CDR3: CASRNRQAGNTEAFF
V: TRBV7-6; D: -; length: 14; J: TRBJ1-6; size: few; DNA: TGTGCCAGCAGCTTAGGAGAGGGAGGCTCACCCCTCCACTTT; CDR3: CASSLGEGGSPLHF
V: TRBV23-1; D: -; length: 17; J: TRBJ2-1; size: -; DNA: TGCGCCAGCAGTCAGCGGCAAAGCGGAAACTGCTACAATGAGCAGTTCTTC; CDR3: CASSQRQSGNCYNEQFF
V: TRBV4-1; D: -; length: 14; J: TRBJ2-5; size: -; DNA: TGCGCCAGCAGCCAACCCTTAGATCAAGAGACCCAGTACTTC; CDR3: CASSQPLDQETQYF
V: TRBV28; D: -; length: 14; J: TRBJ2-1; size: once; DNA: TGTGCCAGCAGTCTCTGGGGGGAATACAATGAGCAGTTCTTC; CDR3: CASSLWGEYNEQFF
V: TRBV11-2; D: TRBD2; length: 17; J: TRBJ2-3; size: few; DNA: TGTGCCAGCAGCTTTAGTATAGCGGGGGCCCTAGCCGATACGCAGTATTTT; CDR3: CASSFSIAGALADTQYF
V: TRBV4-3; D: TRBD1; length: 15; J: TRBJ1-5; size: -; DNA: TGCGCCAGCAGCCAAGAGACAGGGACTTATCAGCCCCAGCATTTT; CDR3: CASSQETGTYQPQHF
V: TRBV5-4; D: -; length: 16; J: TRBJ1-1; size: few; DNA: TGTGCCAGCACCCCCCCGCGGGGACGACAGAACACTGAAGCTTTCTTT; CDR3: CASTPPRGRQNTEAFF
V: TRBV6-1; D: -; length: 14; J: TRBJ1-2; size: few; DNA: TGTGCCAGCAGTGAAGCGGCGACAGGCCCTGGCTACACCTTC; CDR3: CASSEAATGPGYTF
V: TRBV7-9; D: -; length: 12; J: TRBJ1-3; size: -; DNA: TGTGCCAGCATCACATTTGGAAACACCATATATTTT; CDR3: CASITFGNTIYF
V: TRBV9; D: TRBD1; length: 14; J: TRBJ1-6; size: few; DNA: TGTGCCAGCAGCGAACGACAGGGGTGGGACCCCCTCCACTTT; CDR3: CASSERQGWDPLHF
V: TRBV19; D: -; length: 14; J: TRBJ2-5; size: -; DNA: TGTGCCAGTAACCCCGGGACCCACGTAGAGACCCAGTACTTC; CDR3: CASNPGTHVETQYF
V: TRBV7-9; D: -; length: 12; J: TRBJ1-2; size: many; DNA: TGTGCCAGCAGTTGGGGGGCAGAGGGCTACACCTTC; CDR3: CASSWGAEGYTF
V: TRBV7-6; D: -; length: 13; J: TRBJ2-3; size: many; DNA: TGTGCCAGCAGCGTCTACAGCGGAGATACGCAGTATTTT; CDR3: CASSVYSGDTQYF
V: TRBV7-9; D: -; length: 15; J: TRBJ2-3; size: -; DNA: TGTGCCAGCAGCCCCCGAAGGACAGACGGAGATACGCAGTATTTT; CDR3: CASSPRRTDGDTQYF
V: TRBV19; D: -; length: 13; J: TRBJ1-1; size: few; DNA: TGTGCCAGTAGTGTGGGACATAGGACTGAAGCTTTCTTT; CDR3: CASSVGHRTEAFF
V: TRBV11-3; D: TRBD1; length: 15; J: TRBJ2-7; size: -; DNA: TGTGCCAGCAGCCCGTGGGGACAGGGGCCGAACGAGCAGTACTTC; CDR3: CASSPWGQGPNEQYF
V: TRBV6-2/TRBV6-3; D: TRBD2; length: 16; J: TRBJ2-5; size: few; DNA: TGTGCCAGCAGTTATGTCACTAGCGGGGGCCAAGAGACCCAGTACTTC; CDR3: CASSYVTSGGQETQYF
V: TRBV28; D: -; length: 14; J: TRBJ1-5; size: -; DNA: TGTGCCAGCAGTTTCGGCCTAGGGGATCAGCCCCAGCATTTT; CDR3: CASSFGLGDQPQHF
V: TRBV7-9; D: TRBD1; length: 18; J: TRBJ1-4; size: few; DNA: TGTGCCAGCAGCTTTGGGGACAGCGAGTTTGCAACTAATGAAAAACTGTTTTTT; CDR3: CASSFGDSEFATNEKLFF